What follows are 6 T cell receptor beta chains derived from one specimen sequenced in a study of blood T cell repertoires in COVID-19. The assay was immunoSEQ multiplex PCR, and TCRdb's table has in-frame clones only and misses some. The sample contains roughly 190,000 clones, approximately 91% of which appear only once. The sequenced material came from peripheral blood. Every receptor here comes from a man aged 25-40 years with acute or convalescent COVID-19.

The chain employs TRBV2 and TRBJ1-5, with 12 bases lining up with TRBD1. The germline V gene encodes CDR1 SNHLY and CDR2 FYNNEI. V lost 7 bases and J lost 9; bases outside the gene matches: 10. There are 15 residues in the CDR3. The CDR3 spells CASKAGDRGLRPQHF. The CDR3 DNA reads TGTGCCAGCAAAGCTGGGGACAGGGGGCTGAGGCCCCAGCATTTT. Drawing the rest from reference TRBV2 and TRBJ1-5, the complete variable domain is EPEVTQTPSHQVTQMGQEVILRCVPISNHLYFYWYRQILGQKVEFLVSFYNNEISEKSEIFDDQFSVERPDGSNFTLKIRSTKLEDSAMYFCASKAGDRGLRPQHFGDGTRLSIL.

The CDR3 reads CASSQGRRYGANVLTF. CDR3 bases: TGTGCCAGCAGCCAAGGGAGGCGCTATGGGGCCAACGTCCTGACTTTC. This chain connects TRBV3-1 (or the pseudogene TRBV3-2) to TRBJ2-6; D perhaps matches TRBD2 (5 bases). Germline CDR1 reads LGHDT; CDR2 reads YNNKEL (reference sequence). Trimming pared 1 base from V and 3 bases from J, leaving 10 bases between. The CDR3 loop spans 16 amino acids.

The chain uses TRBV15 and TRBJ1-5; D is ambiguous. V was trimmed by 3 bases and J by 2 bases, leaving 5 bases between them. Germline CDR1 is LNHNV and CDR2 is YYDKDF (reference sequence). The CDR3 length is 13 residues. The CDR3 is CATSRGGNQPQHF. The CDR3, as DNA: TGTGCCACCAGCAGGGGAGGCAATCAGCCCCAGCATTTT.

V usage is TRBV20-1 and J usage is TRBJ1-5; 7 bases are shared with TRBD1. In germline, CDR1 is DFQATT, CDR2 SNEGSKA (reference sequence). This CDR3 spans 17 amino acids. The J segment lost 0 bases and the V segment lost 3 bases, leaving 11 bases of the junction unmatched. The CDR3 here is CSASSGTVTYSNQPQHF. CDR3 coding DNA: TGCAGTGCTAGTTCCGGGACAGTTACTTATAGCAATCAGCCCCAGCATTTT.

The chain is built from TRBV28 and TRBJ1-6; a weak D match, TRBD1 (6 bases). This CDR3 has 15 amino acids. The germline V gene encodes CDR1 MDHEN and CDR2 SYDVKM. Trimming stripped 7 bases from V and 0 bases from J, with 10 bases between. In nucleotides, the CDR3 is TGTGCCAGCATGAGGGGGAGCTCCTATAATTCACCCCTCCACTTT. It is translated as CASMRGSSYNSPLHF.

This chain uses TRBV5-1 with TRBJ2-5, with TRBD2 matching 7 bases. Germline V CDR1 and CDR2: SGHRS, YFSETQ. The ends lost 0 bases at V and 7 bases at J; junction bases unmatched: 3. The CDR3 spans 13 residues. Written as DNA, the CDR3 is TGCGCCAGCAGCTTGGATTTAGCGGGGACCCAGTACTTC. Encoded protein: CASSLDLAGTQYF.